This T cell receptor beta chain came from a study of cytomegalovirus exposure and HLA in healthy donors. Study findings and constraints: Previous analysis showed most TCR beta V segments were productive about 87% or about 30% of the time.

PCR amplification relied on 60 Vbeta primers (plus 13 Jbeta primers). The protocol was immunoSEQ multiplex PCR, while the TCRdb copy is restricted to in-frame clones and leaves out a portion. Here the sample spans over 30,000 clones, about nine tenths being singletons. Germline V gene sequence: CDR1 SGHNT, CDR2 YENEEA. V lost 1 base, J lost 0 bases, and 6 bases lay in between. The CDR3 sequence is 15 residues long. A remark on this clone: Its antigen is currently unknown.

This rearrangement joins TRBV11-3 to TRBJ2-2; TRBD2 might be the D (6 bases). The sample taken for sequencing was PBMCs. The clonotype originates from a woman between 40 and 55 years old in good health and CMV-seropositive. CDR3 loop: CASSLGTTNTGELFF. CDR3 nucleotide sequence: TGTGCCAGCAGCTTAGGGACTACGAACACCGGGGAGCTGTTTTTT.